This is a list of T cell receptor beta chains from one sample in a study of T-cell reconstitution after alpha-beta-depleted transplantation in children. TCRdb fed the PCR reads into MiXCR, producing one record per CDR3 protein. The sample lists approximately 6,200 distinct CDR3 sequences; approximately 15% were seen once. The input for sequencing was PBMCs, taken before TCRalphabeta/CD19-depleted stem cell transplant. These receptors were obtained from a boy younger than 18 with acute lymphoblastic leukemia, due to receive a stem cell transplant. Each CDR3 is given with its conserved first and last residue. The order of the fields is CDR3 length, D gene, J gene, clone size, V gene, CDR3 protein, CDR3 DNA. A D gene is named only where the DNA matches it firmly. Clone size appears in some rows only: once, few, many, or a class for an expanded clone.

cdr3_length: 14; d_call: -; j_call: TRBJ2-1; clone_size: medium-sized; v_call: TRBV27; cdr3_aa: CASSSSWADNEQFF; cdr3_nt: -
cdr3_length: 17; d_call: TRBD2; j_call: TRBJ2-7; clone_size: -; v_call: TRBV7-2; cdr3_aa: CPSSTGLAGPVSGEQYF; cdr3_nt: TGTCCCAGCAGCACCGGACTAGCGGGTCCCGTTTCGGGCGAGCAGTACTTC
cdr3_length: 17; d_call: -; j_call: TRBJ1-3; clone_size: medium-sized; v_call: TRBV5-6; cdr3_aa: CASSLVQATRSGNTIYF; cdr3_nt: TGTGCCAGCAGCTTGGTTCAGGCAACCCGCTCTGGAAACACCATATATTTT
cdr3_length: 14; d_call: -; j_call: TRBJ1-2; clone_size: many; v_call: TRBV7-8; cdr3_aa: CASSPRAFNYGYTF; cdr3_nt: TGTGCCAGCAGCCCGAGGGCCTTTAACTATGGCTACACCTTC
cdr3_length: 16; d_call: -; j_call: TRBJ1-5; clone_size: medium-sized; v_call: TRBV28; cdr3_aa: CASSRLRVGSNQPQHF; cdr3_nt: TGTGCCAGCAGTAGACTAAGGGTGGGTAGCAATCAGCCCCAGCATTTT
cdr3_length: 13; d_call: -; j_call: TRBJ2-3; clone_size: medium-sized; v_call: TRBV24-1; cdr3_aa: CATSGAGRDTQYF; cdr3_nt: TGTGCCACCAGTGGGGCCGGGCGGGATACGCAGTATTTT
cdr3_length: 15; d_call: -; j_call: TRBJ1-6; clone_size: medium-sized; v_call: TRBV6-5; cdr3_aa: CASAGRGSYNSPLHF; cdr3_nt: TGTGCCAGCGCCGGCCGGGGTTCCTATAATTCACCCCTCCACTTT
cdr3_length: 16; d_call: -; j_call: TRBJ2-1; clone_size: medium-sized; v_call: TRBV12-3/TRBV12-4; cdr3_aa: CASSVTSGQPYNEQFF; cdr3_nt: TGTGCCAGCAGCGTTACCTCCGGACAGCCCTACAATGAGCAGTTCTTC
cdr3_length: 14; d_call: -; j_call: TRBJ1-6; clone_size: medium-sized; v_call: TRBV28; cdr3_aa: CASSFPVGPRPLHF; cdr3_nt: TGTGCCAGCAGTTTCCCCGTGGGGCCCCGACCCCTCCACTTT
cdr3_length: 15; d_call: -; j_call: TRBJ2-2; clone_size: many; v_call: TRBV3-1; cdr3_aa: CASSQNRAHTGELFF; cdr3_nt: TGTGCCAGCAGCCAGAACAGGGCTCACACCGGGGAGCTGTTTTTT
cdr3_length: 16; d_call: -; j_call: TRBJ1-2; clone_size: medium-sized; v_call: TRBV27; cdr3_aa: CASRRGGARSSYGYTF; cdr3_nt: TGTGCCAGCAGACGAGGAGGCGCGAGATCTAGCTATGGCTACACCTTC
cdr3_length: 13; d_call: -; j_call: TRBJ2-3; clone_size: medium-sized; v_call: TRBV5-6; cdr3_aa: CASSRDRKDTQYF; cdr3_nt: TGTGCCAGCAGCCGCGACAGGAAAGATACGCAGTATTTT
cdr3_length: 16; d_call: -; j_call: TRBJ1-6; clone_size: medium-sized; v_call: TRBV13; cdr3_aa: CASSLGGPGDNSPLHF; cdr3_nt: TGTGCCAGCAGCTTAGGGGGGCCAGGGGATAATTCACCCCTCCACTTT
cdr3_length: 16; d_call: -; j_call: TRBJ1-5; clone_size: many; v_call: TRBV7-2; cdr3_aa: CASSLVGGPANQPQHF; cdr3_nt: TGTGCCAGCAGCTTAGTCGGAGGGCCAGCGAATCAGCCCCAGCATTTT
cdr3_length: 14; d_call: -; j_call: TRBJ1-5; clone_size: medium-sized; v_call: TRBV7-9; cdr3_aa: CASSLAAVNQPQHF; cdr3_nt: TGTGCCAGCAGCTTAGCGGCCGTAAATCAGCCCCAGCATTTT
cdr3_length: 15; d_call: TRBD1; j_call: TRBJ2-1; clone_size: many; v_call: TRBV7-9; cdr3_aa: CASSKGQGGYNEQFF; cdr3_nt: TGTGCCAGCAGCAAGGGACAGGGCGGCTACAATGAGCAGTTCTTC
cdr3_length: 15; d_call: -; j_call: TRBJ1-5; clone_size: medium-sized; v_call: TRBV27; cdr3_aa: CASSLNWGSNQPQHF; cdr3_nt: TGTGCCAGCAGTTTAAATTGGGGAAGCAATCAGCCCCAGCATTTT
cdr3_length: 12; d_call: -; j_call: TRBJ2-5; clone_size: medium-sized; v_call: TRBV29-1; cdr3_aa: CSVDSIQETQYF; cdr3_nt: TGCAGCGTTGACAGTATCCAAGAGACCCAGTACTTC
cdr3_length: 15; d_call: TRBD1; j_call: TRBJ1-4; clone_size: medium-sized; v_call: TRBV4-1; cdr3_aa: CASREVGTANEKLFF; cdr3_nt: TGCGCCAGCAGAGAGGTCGGGACAGCTAATGAAAAACTGTTTTTT
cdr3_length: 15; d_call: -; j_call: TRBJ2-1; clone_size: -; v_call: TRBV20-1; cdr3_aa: CSARVTRGSYNEQFF; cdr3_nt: TGCAGTGCTAGAGTTACTAGAGGCTCCTACAATGAGCAGTTCTTC
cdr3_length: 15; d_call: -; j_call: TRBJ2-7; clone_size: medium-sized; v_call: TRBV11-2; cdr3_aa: CASSLGGELLGPKYF; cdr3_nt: TGTGCCAGCAGCTTAGGGGGAGAATTGTTGGGACCGAAGTACTTC
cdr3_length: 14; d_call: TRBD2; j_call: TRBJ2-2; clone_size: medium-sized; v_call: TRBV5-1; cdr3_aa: CASSLGTSPGELFF; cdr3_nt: TGCGCCAGCAGCTTAGGGACTAGCCCCGGGGAGCTGTTTTTT
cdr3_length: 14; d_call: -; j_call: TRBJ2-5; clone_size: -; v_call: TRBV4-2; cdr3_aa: CASSQGTVWETQYF; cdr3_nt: TGTGCCAGCAGCCAAGGGACTGTCTGGGAGACCCAGTACTTC
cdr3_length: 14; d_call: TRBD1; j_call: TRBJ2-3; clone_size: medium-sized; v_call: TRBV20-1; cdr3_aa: CSAEGTGRTDTQYF; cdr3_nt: TGCAGTGCTGAGGGGACAGGCCGCACAGATACGCAGTATTTT
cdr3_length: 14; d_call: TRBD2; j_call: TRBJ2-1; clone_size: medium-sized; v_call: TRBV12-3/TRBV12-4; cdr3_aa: CASSSTSGNNEQFF; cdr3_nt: TGTGCCAGCAGTTCCACTAGCGGCAACAATGAGCAGTTCTTC
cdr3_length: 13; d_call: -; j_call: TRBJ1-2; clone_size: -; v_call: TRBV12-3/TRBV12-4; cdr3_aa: CASALSSGVGYTF; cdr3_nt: TGTGCCAGCGCACTGTCTTCGGGGGTGGGCTACACCTTC
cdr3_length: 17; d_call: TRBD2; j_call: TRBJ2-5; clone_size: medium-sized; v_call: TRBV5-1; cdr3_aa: CASSSTGTSDPQETQYF; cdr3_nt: TGCGCCAGCAGCTCAACCGGGACTAGCGATCCCCAAGAGACCCAGTACTTC
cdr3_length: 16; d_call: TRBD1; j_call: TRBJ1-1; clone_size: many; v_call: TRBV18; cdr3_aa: CASYPRTGAMNTEAFF; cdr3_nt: TGTGCCAGCTACCCCAGGACAGGGGCCATGAACACTGAAGCTTTCTTT
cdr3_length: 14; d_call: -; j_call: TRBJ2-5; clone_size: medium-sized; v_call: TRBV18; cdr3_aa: CASSPRDGQETQYF; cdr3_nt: TGTGCCAGCTCCCCACGTGATGGCCAAGAGACCCAGTACTTC
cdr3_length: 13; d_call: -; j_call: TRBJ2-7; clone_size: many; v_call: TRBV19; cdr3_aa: CASSLGSGLEQYF; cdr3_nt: TGTGCCAGTAGTCTCGGCTCCGGTCTCGAGCAGTACTTC
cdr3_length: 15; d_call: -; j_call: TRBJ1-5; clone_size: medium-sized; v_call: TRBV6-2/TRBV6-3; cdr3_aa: CASSQTGLSNQPQHF; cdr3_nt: TGTGCCAGCAGTCAAACAGGGCTTAGCAATCAGCCCCAGCATTTT
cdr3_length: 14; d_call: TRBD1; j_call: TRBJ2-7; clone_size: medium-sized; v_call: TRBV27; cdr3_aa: CASRLIHRGHEQYF; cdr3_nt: TGTGCCAGCAGACTTATCCACAGGGGCCACGAGCAGTACTTC
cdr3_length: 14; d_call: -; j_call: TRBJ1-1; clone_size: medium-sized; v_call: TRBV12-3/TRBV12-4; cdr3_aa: CASSLEPGFTEAFF; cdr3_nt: TGTGCCAGCAGTTTAGAGCCGGGATTCACTGAAGCTTTCTTT
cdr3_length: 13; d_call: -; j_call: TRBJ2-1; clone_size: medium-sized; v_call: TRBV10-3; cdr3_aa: CAISESRASEQFF; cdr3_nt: TGTGCCATCAGTGAGTCTCGAGCAAGTGAGCAGTTCTTC
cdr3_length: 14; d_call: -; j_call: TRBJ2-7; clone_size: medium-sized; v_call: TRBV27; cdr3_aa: CASGARGLVDEQYF; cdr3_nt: TGTGCCAGCGGGGCGCGGGGTTTGGTTGACGAGCAGTACTTC
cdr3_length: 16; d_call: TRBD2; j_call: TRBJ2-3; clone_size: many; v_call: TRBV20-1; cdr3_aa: CSATRGRLAGSDTQYF; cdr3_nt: TGCAGTGCTACCCGGGGTAGACTAGCGGGATCAGATACGCAGTATTTT
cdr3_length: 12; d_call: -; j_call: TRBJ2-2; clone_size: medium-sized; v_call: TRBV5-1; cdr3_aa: CASSIPPGELFF; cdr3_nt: TGCGCCAGCAGCATACCCCCCGGGGAGCTGTTTTTT
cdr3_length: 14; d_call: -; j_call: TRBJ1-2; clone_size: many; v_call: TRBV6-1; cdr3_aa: CASSPPQGLYGYTF; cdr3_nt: TGTGCCAGCAGCCCCCCCCAGGGGCTCTATGGCTACACCTTC
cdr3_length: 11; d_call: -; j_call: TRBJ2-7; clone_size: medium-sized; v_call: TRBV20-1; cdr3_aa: CSAGTDYEQYF; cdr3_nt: TGCAGTGCAGGGACGGACTACGAGCAGTACTTC
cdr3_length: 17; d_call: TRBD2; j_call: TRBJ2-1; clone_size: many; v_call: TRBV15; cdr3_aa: CATSSRLAGGSYNEQFF; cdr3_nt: TGTGCCACCAGCTCACGACTAGCGGGGGGATCCTACAATGAGCAGTTCTTC
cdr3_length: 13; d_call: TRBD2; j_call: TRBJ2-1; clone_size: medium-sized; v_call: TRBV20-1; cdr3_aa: CSAFKTSKNEQFF; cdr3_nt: TGCAGTGCCTTTAAGACTAGCAAGAATGAGCAGTTCTTC
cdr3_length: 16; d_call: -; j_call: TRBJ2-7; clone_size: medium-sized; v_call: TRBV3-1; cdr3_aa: CASSQAIGVVSYEQYF; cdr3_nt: TGTGCCAGCAGCCAAGCAATCGGGGTGGTATCCTACGAGCAGTACTTC
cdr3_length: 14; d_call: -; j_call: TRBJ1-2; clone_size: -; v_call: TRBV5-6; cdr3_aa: CARGPTGAWYGYTF; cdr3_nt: TGTGCCAGGGGCCCTACGGGAGCGTGGTATGGCTACACCTTC
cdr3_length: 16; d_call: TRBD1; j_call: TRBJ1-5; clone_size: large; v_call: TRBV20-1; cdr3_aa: CSARELPGGTNQPQHF; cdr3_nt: TGCAGTGCTAGAGAGTTGCCAGGGGGTACCAATCAGCCCCAGCATTTT
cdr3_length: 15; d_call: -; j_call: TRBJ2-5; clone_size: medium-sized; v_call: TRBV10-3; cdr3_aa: CAISEGLPKQETQYF; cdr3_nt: TGTGCCATCAGTGAAGGACTTCCGAAACAAGAGACCCAGTACTTC
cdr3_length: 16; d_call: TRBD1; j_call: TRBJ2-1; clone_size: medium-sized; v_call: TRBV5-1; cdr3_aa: CASSLGTGGTGNEQFF; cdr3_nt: TGCGCCAGCAGCCTAGGGACAGGGGGGACTGGAAATGAGCAGTTCTTC
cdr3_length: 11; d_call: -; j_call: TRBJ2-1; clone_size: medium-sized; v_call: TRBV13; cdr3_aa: CASSPRPEQFF; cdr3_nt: TGTGCCAGCAGCCCCAGACCGGAACAGTTCTTC
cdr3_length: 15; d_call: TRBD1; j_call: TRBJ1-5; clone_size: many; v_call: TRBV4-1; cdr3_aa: CASSQGDRGNQPQHF; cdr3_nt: TGCGCCAGCAGCCAAGGGGACAGGGGTAATCAGCCCCAGCATTTT
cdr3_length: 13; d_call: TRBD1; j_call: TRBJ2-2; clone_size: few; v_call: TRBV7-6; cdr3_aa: CASSWRQGGELFF; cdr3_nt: TGTGCCAGCAGCTGGCGACAGGGCGGGGAGCTGTTTTTT
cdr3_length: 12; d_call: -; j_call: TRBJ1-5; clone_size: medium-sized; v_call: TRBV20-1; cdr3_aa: CSARDGEGPQHF; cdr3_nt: TGCAGTGCTAGAGATGGGGAGGGGCCCCAGCATTTT
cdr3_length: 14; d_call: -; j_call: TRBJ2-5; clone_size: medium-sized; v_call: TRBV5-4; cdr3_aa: CASSLARVTETQYF; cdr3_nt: TGTGCCAGCAGCTTGGCCAGGGTAACGGAGACCCAGTACTTC
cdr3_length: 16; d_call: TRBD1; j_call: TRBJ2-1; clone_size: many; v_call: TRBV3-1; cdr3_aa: CASSRGWDRSYNEQFF; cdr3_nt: TGTGCCAGCAGCCGAGGATGGGACAGGTCCTACAATGAGCAGTTCTTC
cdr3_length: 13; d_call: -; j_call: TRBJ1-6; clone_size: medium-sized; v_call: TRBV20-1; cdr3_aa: CSAGGRGNSPLHF; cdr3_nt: TGCAGTGCTGGTGGACGGGGCAATTCACCCCTCCACTTT
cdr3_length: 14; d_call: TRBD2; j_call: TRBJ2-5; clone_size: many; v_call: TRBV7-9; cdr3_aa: CASSRRGETETQYF; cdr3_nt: TGTGCCAGCAGCCGACGGGGGGAAACGGAGACCCAGTACTTC
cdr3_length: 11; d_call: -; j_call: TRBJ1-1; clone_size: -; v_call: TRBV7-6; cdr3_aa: CASSDSREAFF; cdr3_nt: TGTGCCAGCAGCGATAGCAGGGAAGCTTTCTTT
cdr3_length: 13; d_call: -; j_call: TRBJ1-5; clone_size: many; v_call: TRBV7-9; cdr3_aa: CASSLDGNQPQHF; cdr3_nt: TGTGCCAGCAGCTTAGACGGGAATCAGCCCCAGCATTTT
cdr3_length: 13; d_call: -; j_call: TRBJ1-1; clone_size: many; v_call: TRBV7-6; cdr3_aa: CASAEGWGTEAFF; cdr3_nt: TGTGCCAGCGCGGAGGGCTGGGGCACTGAAGCTTTCTTT
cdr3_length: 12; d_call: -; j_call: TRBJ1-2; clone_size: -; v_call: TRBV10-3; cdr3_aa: CAISPGSYGYTF; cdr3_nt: TGTGCCATCAGTCCGGGATCGTATGGCTACACCTTC
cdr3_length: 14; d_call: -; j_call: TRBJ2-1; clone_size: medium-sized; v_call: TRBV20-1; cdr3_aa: CSARGGGGASAQFF; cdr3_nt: TGCAGTGCTAGAGGGGGAGGGGGGGCGAGCGCACAGTTCTTC
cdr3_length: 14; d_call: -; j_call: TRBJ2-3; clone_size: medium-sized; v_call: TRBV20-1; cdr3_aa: CSARVLTAGDTQYF; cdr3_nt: TGCAGTGCTAGAGTATTAACGGCCGGGGATACGCAGTATTTT